The 16 T cell receptor beta chains in this list originate from one sample, sequenced in a study of cytomegalovirus exposure and HLA in healthy donors. Primers included in the PCR were 60 Vbeta and 13 Jbeta primers. Only in-frame clones appear in the TCRdb table, and some are missing; sequencing was by immunoSEQ multiplex PCR. Of about 150,000 clones listed, more than 75% are singletons. The sample was PBMCs. Every receptor here comes from a human donor in good health.

V is TRBV6-5 and J is TRBJ2-7; 10 nucleotides line up with TRBD1. CDR1 MNHEY and CDR2 SVGAGI come from the germline V gene. V shed 6 bases and J 2 bases; nucleotides not matched to a gene: 4. CDR3 length: 14 residues. In DNA, the CDR3 is TGTGCCAGCAGGTTGACAGGGGGCCCCTACGAGCAGTACTTC. Its protein product is CASRLTGGPYEQYF.

The rearrangement joins TRBV9 to TRBJ2-1, with 13 bases fitting TRBD2. J lost 8 bases, V lost 4 bases, and 9 bases had no gene match. This CDR3 is built from 16 residues. Germline V gene data show CDR1 as SGDLS and CDR2 as YYNGEE. In nucleotides, the CDR3 is TGTGCCAGCAGCACTAGCGGGGGGGGGCGCGGGGATGAGCAGTTCTTC. Amino acids: CASSTSGGGRGDEQFF.

The chain employs TRBV5-4 and TRBJ1-4, with D unclear. The CDR3 has 13 residues. Germline loops: CDR1 SGHNT, CDR2 YYREEE (reference sequence). Trimming removed 5 bases from V and 8 bases from J, with 13 bases in between. The CDR3 bases are TGTGCCAGCAGACGAGAGGGAACAGAAAAACTGTTTTTT. Translating it yields CASRREGTEKLFF.

This clone was picked up one time. The chain has TRBV27 and TRBJ2-1; TRBD1 is a possible D gene (5 bases). The germline gives CDR1 MNHEY, CDR2 SMNVEV (reference sequence). CDR3 length equals 12 residues. Trimming pared 6 bases from V and 9 bases from J, leaving 12 bases between. The CDR3 sequence is CASSSIGAEQFF. The DNA of the CDR3 is TGTGCCAGCAGCTCAATAGGGGCTGAGCAGTTCTTC.

The rearrangement links TRBV19 to TRBJ1-1; D is unresolved. CDR3 length: 13 residues. The V end lost 3 bases, the J end lost 1 base, and 6 bases lay between the germline ends. Germline V lookup: CDR1 LNHDA, CDR2 SQIVND (reference sequence). The CDR3 DNA reads as TGTGCCAGTAGTATCGCTAAGAACACTGAAGCTTTCTTT. Protein sequence: CASSIAKNTEAFF.

J is TRBJ1-2 and V is TRBV6-1, with D tentatively TRBD1 (5 bases). Germline V gives CDR1 MNHNS, CDR2 SASEGT. Trimming stripped 4 bases from V and 6 bases from J, with 18 bases between. CDR3 length: 15 amino acids. CDR3 sequence reads: CASSVIGANSDGYTF. The CDR3 DNA reads as TGTGCCAGCAGTGTCATTGGGGCAAACAGCGATGGCTACACCTTC.

The J gene is TRBJ2-2, the V gene TRBV5-4; TRBD2 matches at 7 bases. This CDR3 is 13 amino acids long. The V gene's germline CDR1 is SGHNT and CDR2 YYREEE (reference sequence). Trimming at V came to 4 bases and at J to 6 bases, leaving 3 bases not matched to a gene. The CDR3 DNA reads TGTGCCAGCAGCCGGGGGGAATCCGGGGAGCTGTTTTTT. It yields the protein CASSRGESGELFF.

The chain joins TRBV18 to TRBJ2-7; 9 bases line up with TRBD1. This CDR3 region has 13 residues. Trimming cost V 3 bases and J 4 bases; bases outside gene matches: 1. The germline gives CDR1 KGHSH, CDR2 LQKENI. CDR3 sequence: CASSPGTGYEQYF. The CDR3 DNA reads as TGTGCCAGCTCACCCGGGACAGGGTACGAGCAGTACTTC. The whole variable domain, remainder taken from reference TRBV18 and TRBJ2-7, is NAGVMQNPRHLVRRRGQEARLRCSPMKGHSHVYWYRQLPEEGLKFMVYLQKENIIDESGMPKERFSAEFPKEGPSILRIQQVVRGDSAAYFCASSPGTGYEQYFGPGTRLTVT.

V and J are TRBV5-6 and TRBJ2-7, with D possibly TRBD2 on 5 matching bases. There are 13 residues in the CDR3. V gave up 5 bases and J gave up 3 bases, with 12 bases separating them. The germline gives CDR1 SGHDT, CDR2 YYEEEE. CDR3 coding DNA: TGTGCCAGCAGTTTCCTCGCGGGCTACGAGCAGTACTTC. Amino acids: CASSFLAGYEQYF.

This clone occurred a few times. The chain combines TRBV7-9 with TRBJ1-1; 8 bases fit TRBD1. The CDR3 length is 13 residues. Trimming removed 3 bases from V and 11 bases from J; junction bases left unmatched: 8. Germline CDR1 reads SEHNR; CDR2 reads FQNEAQ (reference sequence). The CDR3 DNA reads as TGTGCCAGCAGCTTGGAGGACAGGGTTTCGGCTTTCTTT. Translated, it gives CASSLEDRVSAFF. The variable domain in full, with the rest retrieved from reference TRBV7-9 and TRBJ1-1, is DTGVSQNPRHKITKRGQNVTFRCDPISEHNRLYWYRQTLGQGPEFLTYFQNEAQLEKSRLLSDRFSAERPKGSFSTLEIQRTEQGDSAMYLCASSLEDRVSAFFGQGTRLTVV.

This clone was counted a few times. The chain recombines TRBV6-1 with TRBJ2-2; D unresolved. V gave up 4 bases and J gave up 2 bases, with 14 bases separating them. CDR3 length equals 16 residues. CDR1 is MNHNS and CDR2 is SASEGT in the germline V gene. CDR3 nucleotide sequence: TGTGCCAGCAGTGCTCTGACGGGTCCTAACACCGGGGAGCTGTTTTTT. Encoded protein: CASSALTGPNTGELFF.

This chain joins TRBV5-6 and TRBJ2-2; 10 bases agree with TRBD1. CDR3 size: 15 residues. Germline CDR1 and CDR2: SGHDT and YYEEEE. Trimming removed 4 bases from V and 5 bases from J; junction bases left unmatched: 5. The CDR3 sequence: CASSGRDRGTGELFF. CDR3 DNA sequence: TGTGCCAGCAGCGGCCGGGACAGGGGAACCGGGGAGCTGTTTTTT. The variable domain in full, completed from reference TRBV5-6 and TRBJ2-2, reads DAGVTQSPTHLIKTRGQQVTLRCSPKSGHDTVSWYQQALGQGPQFIFQYYEEEERQRGNFPDRFSGHQFPNYSSELNVNALLLGDSALYLCASSGRDRGTGELFFGEGSRLTVL.

This clone was picked up one time. The V call is TRBV5-1, the J call TRBJ2-7; TRBD1 agrees at 9 bases. Germline assignment: CDR1 SGHRS and CDR2 YFSETQ. The CDR3 has 15 amino acids. The ends lost 2 bases at V and 3 bases at J; junction bases unmatched: 6. CDR3 in amino acids: CASSLTPGQGYEQYF. DNA of the CDR3: TGCGCCAGCAGCTTAACGCCGGGACAGGGCTACGAGCAGTACTTC.

The chain links TRBV5-4 to TRBJ2-7, with D possibly TRBD1 on 6 matching bases. Trimming took off 4 bases at V and 0 bases at J, with 17 bases between the two ends. This CDR3 region has 16 residues. Germline CDR1 is SGHNT and CDR2 is YYREEE (reference sequence). CDR3 sequence: CASSQRLTGVSYEQYF. The CDR3, as DNA: TGTGCCAGCAGCCAGCGACTGACAGGTGTCTCCTACGAGCAGTACTTC.

The chain employs TRBV2 and TRBJ2-5; 10 positions match TRBD1. The V gene's germline CDR1 is SNHLY and CDR2 FYNNEI. The V gene end was trimmed by 8 bases and the J gene end by 4 bases; junction bases not matched to a gene: 7. The CDR3 contains 14 residues. The DNA for the CDR3 is TGTGCCAGCCGGGGCGGGACAGGGGCAGAGACCCAGTACTTC. Residues: CASRGGTGAETQYF. The full variable domain, in which reference TRBV2 and TRBJ2-5 provide the parts outside the CDR3, is EPEVTQTPSHQVTQMGQEVILRCVPISNHLYFYWYRQILGQKVEFLVSFYNNEISEKSEIFDDQFSVERPDGSNFTLKIRSTKLEDSAMYFCASRGGTGAETQYFGPGTRLLVL.

This sequence joins TRBV11-1 and TRBJ2-7; tentatively, D is TRBD1 (6 bases). CDR3 length: 14 amino acids. Deletions cut 5 bases from V and 5 bases from J, with 16 bases between. Germline values: CDR1 SGHAT, CDR2 FQDESV (reference sequence). The CDR3 is CASSPNRVPHEQYF. The CDR3 region has the DNA TGTGCCAGCAGCCCGAACAGGGTCCCCCACGAGCAGTACTTC.